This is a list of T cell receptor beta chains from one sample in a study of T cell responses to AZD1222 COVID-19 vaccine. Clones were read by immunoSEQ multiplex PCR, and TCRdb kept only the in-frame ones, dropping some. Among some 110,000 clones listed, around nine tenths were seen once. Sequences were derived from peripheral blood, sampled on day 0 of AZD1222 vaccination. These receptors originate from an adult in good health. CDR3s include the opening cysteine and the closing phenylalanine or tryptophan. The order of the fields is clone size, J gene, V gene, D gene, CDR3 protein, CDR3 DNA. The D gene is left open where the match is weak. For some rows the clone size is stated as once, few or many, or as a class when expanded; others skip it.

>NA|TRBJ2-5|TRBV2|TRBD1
CASSEGRGSETQYF
TGTGCCAGCAGTGAGGGCAGGGGGAGTGAGACCCAGTACTTC
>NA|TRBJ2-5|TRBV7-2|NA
CASSLQGGQNLWETQYF
TGTGCCAGCAGCTTACAGGGGGGCCAAAATTTGTGGGAGACCCAGTACTTC
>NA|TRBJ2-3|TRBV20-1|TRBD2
CSASASGRAVDTQYF
TGCAGTGCTAGTGCTAGCGGGAGGGCCGTAGATACGCAGTATTTT
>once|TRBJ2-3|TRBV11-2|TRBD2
CASSSVGSGRSIDTQYF
TGTGCCAGCAGCTCCGTTGGCAGCGGGAGGTCGATAGATACGCAGTATTTT
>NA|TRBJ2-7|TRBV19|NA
CASSIGRAGEQYF
TGTGCCAGTAGTATAGGAAGGGCCGGGGAGCAGTACTTC
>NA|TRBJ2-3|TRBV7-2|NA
CASTAGQSGMHTQYF
TGTGCCAGCACCGCAGGACAGAGCGGCATGCATACGCAGTATTTT
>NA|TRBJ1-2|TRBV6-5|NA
CASSPPGHPKGYTF
TGTGCCAGCAGTCCTCCGGGACATCCGAAGGGCTACACCTTC
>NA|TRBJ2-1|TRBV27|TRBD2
CASSLSEAGDEQFF
TGTGCCAGCAGTTTATCGGAGGCGGGAGATGAGCAGTTCTTC
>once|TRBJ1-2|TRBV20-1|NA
CSASRSDGYTF
TGCAGTGCTAGCAGGTCAGATGGCTACACCTTC
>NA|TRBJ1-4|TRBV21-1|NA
CASSKRQGRDEKLFF
TGTGCCAGCAGCAAAAGACAGGGGAGGGATGAAAAACTGTTTTTT
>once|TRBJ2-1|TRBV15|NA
CATSRDRTYNEQFF
TGTGCCACCAGCAGAGATCGGACGTACAATGAGCAGTTCTTC
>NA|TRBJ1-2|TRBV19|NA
CAIKGFYGYTF
TGTGCCATAAAGGGGTTCTATGGCTACACCTTC
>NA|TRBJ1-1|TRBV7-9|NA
CASSLPRTENTEAFF
TGTGCCAGCAGCTTACCCCGTACAGAGAACACTGAAGCTTTCTTT
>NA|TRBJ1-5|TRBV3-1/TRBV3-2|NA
CASSQVGAGQPQHF
TGTGCCAGCAGCCAAGTAGGGGCAGGTCAGCCCCAGCATTTT
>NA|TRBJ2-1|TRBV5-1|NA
CASNQKPREQFF
TGCGCCAGCAATCAGAAACCCAGGGAGCAGTTCTTC
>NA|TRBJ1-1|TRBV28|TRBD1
CASSLDRVITEAFF
TGTGCCAGCAGTTTAGACAGGGTGATCACTGAAGCTTTCTTT
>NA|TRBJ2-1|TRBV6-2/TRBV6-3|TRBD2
CASSSSGSIILHNEQFF
TGTGCCAGCAGTTCTAGCGGGAGCATTATCCTTCACAATGAGCAGTTCTTC
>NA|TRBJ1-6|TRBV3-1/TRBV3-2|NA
CASSQKPSDKSPLHF
TGTGCCAGCAGCCAGAAACCCTCCGACAAGTCACCCCTCCACTTT
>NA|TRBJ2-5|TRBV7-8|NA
CASSLTRGGETQYF
TGTGCCAGCAGCTTAACTAGAGGGGGAGAGACCCAGTACTTC
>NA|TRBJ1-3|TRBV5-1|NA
CASSFGPSGNTIYF
TGCGCCAGCAGCTTCGGACCCTCTGGAAACACCATATATTTT